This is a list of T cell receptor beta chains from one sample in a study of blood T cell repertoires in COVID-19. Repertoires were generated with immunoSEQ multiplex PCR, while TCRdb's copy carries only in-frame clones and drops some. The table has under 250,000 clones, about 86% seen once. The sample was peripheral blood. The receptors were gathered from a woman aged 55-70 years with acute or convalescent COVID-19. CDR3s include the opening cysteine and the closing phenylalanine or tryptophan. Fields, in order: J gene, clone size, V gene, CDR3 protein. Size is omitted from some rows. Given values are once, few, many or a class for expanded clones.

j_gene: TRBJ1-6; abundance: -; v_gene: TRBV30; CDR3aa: CAWNYRSTGENSPLHF
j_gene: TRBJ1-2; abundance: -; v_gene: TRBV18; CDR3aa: CASSPRRGRAAGEGGYTF
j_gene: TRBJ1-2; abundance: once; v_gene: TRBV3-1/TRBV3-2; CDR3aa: CASRTQGQGAGYTF
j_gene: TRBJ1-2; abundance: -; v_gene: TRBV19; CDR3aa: CASSGDRFYGYTF
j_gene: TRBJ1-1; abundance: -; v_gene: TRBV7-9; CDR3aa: CASSLVGTGKNTEAFF
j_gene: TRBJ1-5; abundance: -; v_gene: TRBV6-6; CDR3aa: CASSYEGTQPQHF
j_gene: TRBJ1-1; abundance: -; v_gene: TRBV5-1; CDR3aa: CASSRTGNTEAFF
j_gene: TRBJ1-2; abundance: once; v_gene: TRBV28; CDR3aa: CASSPPGGGGYTF
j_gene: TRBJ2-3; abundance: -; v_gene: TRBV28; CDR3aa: CASSLFGANTDTQYF
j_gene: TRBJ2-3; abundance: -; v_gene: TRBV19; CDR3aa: CASSINRADTQYF
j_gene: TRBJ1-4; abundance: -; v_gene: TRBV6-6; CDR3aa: CASSSQGSGDKLFF